The 27 T cell receptor beta chains below all came from one sample that was sequenced in a study of spatial heterogeneity in lung cancer. From the 5' RACE reads, TCRdb called clonotypes with MiXCR, one entry per CDR3 protein. The sample holds approximately 70,000 distinct CDR3 sequences; roughly 8.9% are singletons and the top ten take approximately 2%. The time point is: blood at routine non-recurrence follow-up after resection. The sample in question was PBMCs, obtained at follow-up. These receptors originate from a female donor with early-stage non-small cell lung cancer.

The rearrangement links TRBV15 to TRBJ2-7; TRBD1 or TRBD2 may be the D gene (5 bases each). The length of the CDR3 is 13 residues. Germline V gene lookup returns CDR1 LNHNV and CDR2 YYDKDF (reference sequence). Trimming removed 5 bases at V and 5 bases at J, with 13 bases between. CDR3 nucleotides: TGTGCCACCAGCGGGGGAATCGTCAACGAGCAGTACTTC. It is translated as CATSGGIVNEQYF.

At least ten counts were recorded for this clonotype. The V and J genes are TRBV3-1 and TRBJ2-2, with TRBD1 matching over 9 bases. After removal of 1 base from V and 3 bases from J, the junction contained 3 bases not matched to a gene. Germline lookup yields CDR1 LGHDT and CDR2 YNNKEL (reference sequence). There are 16 residues in the CDR3. CDR3 residues: CASSQADRGDTGELFF. The DNA for the CDR3 is TGTGCCAGCAGCCAAGCCGACAGGGGGGACACCGGGGAGCTGTTTTTT.

This clonotype was recorded at least ten times. The rearrangement links TRBV5-1 to TRBJ2-7, with D tentatively TRBD1 or TRBD2 (7 bases each). V was shortened by 0 bases and J by 2 bases, with 15 bases between the two germline ends. Germline-derived CDR1 and CDR2 are SGHRS and YFSETQ. This CDR3 has 16 residues. The CDR3 region has the DNA TGCGCCAGCAGCTTGGGCCCGACAGGGACTACCTACGAGCAGTACTTC. Protein product: CASSLGPTGTTYEQYF.

This clonotype was detected only a few times. The chain employs TRBV20-1 and TRBJ2-7; TRBD1 agrees at 8 bases. The CDR3 spans 15 residues. With V trimmed by 4 bases and J by 5 bases, 13 bases remained unmatched. Germline CDR1 and CDR2: DFQATT and SNEGSKA (reference sequence). CDR3 coding DNA: TGCAGTGCTATCCTCAGGGGGCGCGGAATCGACGAGCAGTACTTC. Translated: CSAILRGRGIDEQYF.

The chain carries TRBV5-6 and TRBJ2-1, with 9 positions matching TRBD2. With V trimmed by 4 bases and J by 8 bases, 16 bases remained unmatched. The CDR3 runs to 17 residues. Germline CDR1 SGHDT, CDR2 YYEEEE. DNA for the CDR3: TGTGCCAGCAGCCGCCCTGGAGCGGGAGGAAGGGAAGATGAGCAGTTCTTC. Translation: CASSRPGAGGREDEQFF.

This clonotype was recorded many times. The gene calls are TRBV12-3 or TRBV12-4 and TRBJ1-1; 7 nucleotides line up with TRBD1. The CDR3 is 13 residues long. V was pared by 3 bases and J by 5 bases, with 3 bases of the junction left unmatched. CDR3 DNA sequence: TGTGCCAGCAGTTTCACAGGGGATACTGAAGCTTTCTTT. Translation: CASSFTGDTEAFF.

Notes on this clonotype: One end of the junction is discordant with germline, which a read error may explain. The CDR3 nucleotides are TGTGCCAGCAGCCCCGGACAGGGCTGGCATGGCTACATCTTC. Translating it yields CASSPGQGWHGYIF. The chain employs TRBV27 and TRBJ1-2, with 8 bases matching TRBD1. The CDR3 consists of 14 residues. CDR1 and CDR2 from the germline V gene are MNHEY and SMNVEV (reference sequence).

In its sample, this clonotype was seen many times. The rearrangement links TRBV6-5 to TRBJ2-7; D uncertain. The CDR3 runs to 13 residues. Germline CDR1 is MNHEY and CDR2 is SVGAGI. V gave up 6 bases and J gave up 3 bases, with 12 bases separating them. The CDR3 region is CASSSGTNYEQYF. In nucleotides, the CDR3 is TGTGCCAGCAGCTCAGGTACCAACTACGAGCAGTACTTC.

The rearrangement uses TRBV9 and TRBJ1-2; D gene uncertain. CDR1 SGDLS and CDR2 YYNGEE come from the germline V gene. This CDR3 region has 14 residues. V was pared by 0 bases and J by 2 bases, with 8 bases between. The CDR3 DNA follows: TGTGCCAGCAGCGTAGCTCCCACAAACTATGGCTACACCTTC. Translated: CASSVAPTNYGYTF. The variable domain in full, with the rest retrieved from reference TRBV9 and TRBJ1-2, is DSGVTQTPKHLITATGQRVTLRCSPRSGDLSVYWYQQSLDQGLQFLIQYYNGEERAKGNILERFSAQQFPDLHSELNLSSLELGDSALYFCASSVAPTNYGYTFGSGTRLTVV.

The chain links TRBV5-1 to TRBJ1-3; D call uncertain. This CDR3 comprises 14 residues. Trimming shortened V by 0 bases and J by 4 bases, and 8 bases separated the two germline ends. From germline, CDR1 is SGHRS and CDR2 YFSETQ. The CDR3 DNA reads TGCGCCAGCAGCTTGGACGTCTCCGGAAACACCATATATTTT. Protein sequence: CASSLDVSGNTIYF.

This clonotype came up many times. The V and J genes are TRBV14 and TRBJ2-2; perhaps D is TRBD1 or TRBD2 (7 bases each). The CDR3 spans 12 residues. CDR1 and CDR2 (germline): SGHDN, FVKESK. V shed 11 bases and J shed 4 bases, with 11 bases lying between them. CDR3: CAPRGGTGELFF. DNA of the CDR3: TGTGCCCCCAGGGGGGGCACCGGGGAGCTGTTTTTT.

This clonotype has a count of ten or more. The J gene is TRBJ2-7, the V gene TRBV6-1, with a weak D call TRBD1 (6 bases). CDR3 size: 22 residues. The V gene's germline CDR1 is MNHNS and CDR2 SASEGT. Trimming took 4 bases from V and 3 from J, leaving 37 bases between them. The CDR3 nucleotides are TGTGCCAGCAGTGGCAGACAAGAATACCTCACAGGGATTGTTCGAGTGGGCTACGAGCAGTACTTC. This gives the protein CASSGRQEYLTGIVRVGYEQYF.

This CDR3 is CASSPRFGNQPQHF. The CDR3 nucleotides are TGTGCCAGCAGTCCACGTTTTGGGAATCAGCCCCAGCATTTT. The chain recombines TRBV6-5 with TRBJ1-5; D not certain. The CDR3 runs to 14 residues. From germline, CDR1 is MNHEY and CDR2 SVGAGI. V was clipped by 5 bases and J by 4 bases, with 12 bases between them.

This clonotype has at least ten counts. The J gene is TRBJ1-2, the V gene TRBV5-4; no reliable D call. In germline, CDR1 is SGHNT, CDR2 YYREEE (reference sequence). The CDR3 runs to 13 residues. V lost 4 bases and J lost 2, with 9 bases in between. The CDR3: CASSPDNNYGYTF. The CDR3 DNA reads as TGTGCCAGCAGCCCTGACAACAACTATGGCTACACCTTC.

This clonotype was seen ten or more times. This chain connects TRBV7-9 to TRBJ2-7; 7 bases line up with TRBD1. CDR3 length: 15 amino acids. Losses at the gene ends were 2 bases for V and 2 bases for J; bases not matched to a gene: 6. Germline V CDR1 and CDR2: SEHNR, FQNEAQ (reference sequence). DNA for the CDR3: TGTGCCAGCAGCTTATATGGGCAGGGGGCCTACGAGCAGTACTTC. As protein: CASSLYGQGAYEQYF. The variable domain in full, completed from reference TRBV7-9 and TRBJ2-7, reads DTGVSQNPRHKITKRGQNVTFRCDPISEHNRLYWYRQTLGQGPEFLTYFQNEAQLEKSRLLSDRFSAERPKGSFSTLEIQRTEQGDSAMYLCASSLYGQGAYEQYFGPGTRLTVT.

This clonotype came up a few times. The chain employs TRBV2 and TRBJ1-1, with D perhaps matching TRBD1 (5 bases). Trimming removed 8 bases from V and 8 bases from J, with 12 bases in between. Per germline, CDR1 SNHLY and CDR2 FYNNEI. The CDR3 is 11 residues long. The CDR3 protein is CASGGGLEAFF. The DNA of the CDR3 is TGTGCCAGCGGGGGAGGATTGGAAGCTTTCTTT.

The rearrangement uses TRBV30 and TRBJ2-2; no firm D call. This CDR3 spans 14 amino acids. Germline V CDR1 and CDR2: GTSNPN, SVGIG (reference sequence). Trimming cost V 1 base and J 0 bases, with 6 bases left between them. The CDR3 protein is CAWSALTNTGELFF. The CDR3 DNA reads TGTGCCTGGAGTGCCCTCACGAACACCGGGGAGCTGTTTTTT. Together with reference TRBV30 and TRBJ2-2, the CDR3 gives the full variable domain: SQTIHQWPATLVQPVGSPLSLECTVEGTSNPNLYWYRQAAGRGLQLLFYSVGIGQISSEVPQNLSASRPQDRQFILSSKKLLLSDSGFYLCAWSALTNTGELFFGEGSRLTVL.

In this sample, this clonotype turned up a few times. The V and J genes are TRBV13 and TRBJ2-7; 8 nucleotides align to TRBD1. V lost 5 bases and J lost 3; bases outside the gene matches: 12. From germline, CDR1 is PRHDT and CDR2 FYEKMQ (reference sequence). There are 16 residues in the CDR3. This CDR3 reads CASSPSPGTGGYEQYF. DNA for the CDR3: TGTGCCAGCAGCCCCTCCCCCGGGACAGGAGGCTACGAGCAGTACTTC. Full variable domain (rest looked up from reference TRBV13 and TRBJ2-7): AAGVIQSPRHLIKEKRETATLKCYPIPRHDTVYWYQQGPGQDPQFLISFYEKMQSDKGSIPDRFSAQQFSDYHSELNMSSLELGDSALYFCASSPSPGTGGYEQYFGPGTRLTVT.

This clonotype was seen once. At one boundary the junction diverges from the germline segment, which might be a read error. The CDR3, as DNA: TGCAGTGTTAGAAGTCAAATGGGGGGCACTGAAGCTTTCTTT. This codes for CSVRSQMGGTEAFF. V and J are TRBV20-1 and TRBJ1-1; D possibly corresponds to TRBD1 (5 bases). The germline CDR1 and CDR2 sequences are DFQATT and SNEGSKA (reference sequence). CDR3 length: 14 amino acids.

The gene calls are TRBV7-8 and TRBJ2-5, with 8 bases identical to TRBD2. In germline, CDR1 is SGHVS, CDR2 FQNEAQ. The J segment lost 5 bases and the V segment lost 4 bases, leaving 12 bases of the junction unmatched. CDR3 length equals 16 residues. The chain's CDR3 is CASSYHREGRIETQYF. CDR3 coding DNA: TGTGCCAGCAGCTATCACCGGGAGGGCCGTATTGAGACCCAGTACTTC.

Points on this clonotype: The CDR3 does not close with the conserved phenylalanine or tryptophan, likely indicating a read error. This chain joins TRBV5-1 and TRBJ1-1, with no clear D. This CDR3 contains 15 residues. CDR1 is SGHRS, CDR2 YFSETQ, per germline. Trimming took off 5 bases at V and 5 bases at J, with 19 bases between the two ends. The CDR3 loop reads CASRRGGEGRTEAFL. In DNA, the CDR3 is TGCGCCAGCAGACGAGGCGGGGAAGGAAGGACTGAAGCTTTCCTT.

The table lists this clonotype with a few counts. The chain carries TRBV9 and TRBJ2-6; the match to TRBD1 covers 8 bases. Germline V gene sequence: CDR1 SGDLS, CDR2 YYNGEE. V lost 5 bases, J lost 0 bases, and 1 base stayed unmatched. There are 15 residues in the CDR3. The CDR3 sequence: CASRQGASGANVLTF. The CDR3 coding sequence is TGTGCCAGCAGGCAGGGGGCCTCTGGGGCCAACGTCCTGACTTTC.

This clonotype was picked up many times. The gene calls are TRBV3-1 and TRBJ2-7; 7 nucleotides match TRBD2. This CDR3 is 16 amino acids long. Germline-derived CDR1 and CDR2 are LGHDT and YNNKEL (reference sequence). With V trimmed by 1 base and J by 1 base, 7 bases remained unmatched. The CDR3 DNA is TGTGCCAGCAGCCAAGTTCCTAGCGGCTCATCCTACGAGCAGTACTTC. Translated: CASSQVPSGSSYEQYF.

This clonotype appeared many times. The rearrangement uses TRBV5-1 and TRBJ2-7; 7 nucleotides agree with TRBD1. Trimming at V came to 1 base and at J to 2 bases, leaving 3 bases not matched to a gene. CDR3 length equals 14 residues. CDR1 is SGHRS, CDR2 YFSETQ, per germline. The CDR3 reads CASSLTGAPYEQYF. The CDR3 nucleotides read TGCGCCAGCAGCTTGACAGGGGCCCCCTACGAGCAGTACTTC.

This chain joins TRBV27 and TRBJ1-2; weak D call: TRBD1 (5 bases). V was clipped by 6 bases and J by 5 bases, with 13 bases between them. This CDR3 is built from 13 residues. CDR1 is MNHEY, CDR2 SMNVEV, per germline (reference sequence). The CDR3 reads CASRAGSIYGYTF. In DNA form, the CDR3 reads TGTGCCAGCAGGGCAGGGAGCATTTATGGCTACACCTTC.

V gene TRBV24-1 combines with J gene TRBJ1-5; no clear D. The length of the CDR3 is 12 residues. Germline CDR1 is KGHDR and CDR2 is SFDVKD. Trimming took off 3 bases at V and 7 bases at J, with 6 bases between the two ends. CDR3 in amino acids: CATSDHDQPQHF. Written as DNA, the CDR3 is TGTGCCACCAGTGATCATGACCAGCCCCAGCATTTT.

In this sample, this clonotype turned up many times. The CDR3, as DNA: TGCGCCAGCAGCTTCGGGACTAGCGGAAAAACCTACGAGCAGTACTTC. Translating gives CASSFGTSGKTYEQYF. The rearrangement joins TRBV5-1 to TRBJ2-7; 11 nucleotides match TRBD2. This CDR3 is 16 amino acids long. V dropped 2 bases and J dropped 2; count of bases not matched to a gene: 6. Per the germline V gene, CDR1 is SGHRS and CDR2 is YFSETQ.